One and the same sample provided the 24 T cell receptor beta chains below, sequenced in a study of OX40 agonist ivuxolimab in advanced cancers. Only in-frame clones appear in the TCRdb table, and some are missing; sequencing was by immunoSEQ multiplex PCR. The sample yields about 68,000 clones, approximately 90% seen once. Source: CD4+ or CD8+ T cells sorted from blood, taken in a trial of the OX40 agonist ivuxolimab. The receptors derive from an adult with an advanced solid tumor such as melanoma, head and neck, liver or kidney cancer.

V gene TRBV25-1 combines with J gene TRBJ1-5; D is perhaps TRBD1 (5 bases). Germline V gives CDR1 MGHDK, CDR2 SYGVNS. This CDR3 is 14 amino acids long. The V end lost 7 bases, the J end lost 5 bases, and 15 bases lay between the germline ends. CDR3 sequence: CASMGQGSHQPQHF. CDR3 coding DNA: TGTGCCAGCATGGGGCAGGGTAGTCATCAGCCCCAGCATTTT.

The chain links TRBV5-4 to TRBJ1-6; D remains ambiguous. V lost 2 bases to trimming and J lost 3 bases, with 6 bases between them. CDR1 and CDR2 from the germline V gene are SGHNT and YYREEE (reference sequence). The CDR3 has 14 amino acids. The CDR3 DNA is TGTGCCAGCAGCTTTGGAGTCTATAATTCACCCCTCCACTTT. Protein sequence: CASSFGVYNSPLHF.

The J gene is TRBJ2-7, the V gene TRBV7-9; D call uncertain. Trimming left V 5 bases short and J 0 bases short, with 14 bases between. Germline CDR1 SEHNR, CDR2 FQNEAQ (reference sequence). The CDR3 is made up of 15 amino acids. The CDR3 sequence: CASSKQSGSSYEQYF. CDR3 DNA sequence: TGTGCCAGCAGCAAGCAATCCGGGTCCTCCTACGAGCAGTACTTC.

The V call is TRBV18, the J call TRBJ2-2, with 15 bases lining up with TRBD2. This CDR3 contains 19 residues. J gave up 2 bases and V 2 bases, and 6 bases lay outside the gene matches. Germline loops: CDR1 KGHSH, CDR2 LQKENI. CDR3 protein: CASSPLGLAGGPNTGELFF. CDR3 bases: TGTGCCAGCTCACCATTGGGACTAGCGGGAGGACCTAACACCGGGGAGCTGTTTTTT.

The chain has TRBV6-1 and TRBJ2-7; maybe TRBD1 (7 bases). CDR3 length: 13 residues. Per germline, CDR1 MNHNS and CDR2 SASEGT. The ends were cut back, 10 bases at V and 0 bases at J, with 13 bases in the middle. The CDR3, as DNA: TGTGCCACATGGGGGGACAGCTCCTACGAGCAGTACTTC. This sequence encodes CATWGDSSYEQYF.

This chain joins TRBV19 and TRBJ2-7, with D perhaps matching TRBD2 (6 bases). Germline values: CDR1 LNHDA, CDR2 SQIVND (reference sequence). This CDR3 has 14 amino acids. The V end was cut by 3 bases, the J end by 3 bases, with 12 bases between. CDR3 coding DNA: TGTGCCAGTAGTATGGCGGGGTATCTCTACGAGCAGTACTTC. It codes for CASSMAGYLYEQYF. Full variable domain (remainder filled in from reference TRBV19 and TRBJ2-7): DGGITQSPKYLFRKEGQNVTLSCEQNLNHDAMYWYRQDPGQGLRLIYYSQIVNDFQKGDIAEGYSVSREKKESFPLTVTSAQKNPTAFYLCASSMAGYLYEQYFGPGTRLTVT.

This clone is a singleton in its sample. J is TRBJ1-1 and V is TRBV6-1; 9 bases line up with TRBD1. V lost 4 bases to trimming and J lost 4 bases; unmatched junction nucleotides: 7. This CDR3 has 15 amino acids. Germline lookup yields CDR1 MNHNS and CDR2 SASEGT. CDR3 region: CASSGGQGRGTEAFF. CDR3 in DNA: TGTGCCAGCAGTGGGGGACAGGGAAGGGGCACTGAAGCTTTCTTT.

The chain employs TRBV28 and TRBJ1-2; D may be TRBD1 (5 bases). The CDR3 spans 11 residues. Trimming removed 8 bases at V and 4 bases at J, with 8 bases between. Per germline, CDR1 MDHEN and CDR2 SYDVKM. The CDR3, as DNA: TGTGCCAGCTTAGGGGCCTATGGCTACACCTTC. As protein: CASLGAYGYTF.

The chain couples TRBV5-1 to TRBJ2-5; D remains unclear. In germline, CDR1 is SGHRS, CDR2 YFSETQ. This CDR3 has 11 residues. V lost 4 bases and J 2 bases, leaving 3 bases between the germline ends. CDR3 protein: CASSAQETQYF. As DNA, the CDR3 is TGCGCCAGCAGCGCTCAAGAGACCCAGTACTTC.

The genes are TRBV18 and TRBJ2-7, with 10 positions matching TRBD2. This CDR3 spans 15 amino acids. The ends lost 3 bases at V and 5 bases at J; junction bases unmatched: 7. CDR1 KGHSH and CDR2 LQKENI come from the germline V gene. CDR3 DNA sequence: TGTGCCAGCTCACCGTCTAGCGGGAGTTTCAACGAGCAGTACTTC. Its translation: CASSPSSGSFNEQYF.

This chain uses TRBV2 with TRBJ2-1; TRBD2 agrees at 14 bases. With V trimmed by 6 bases and J by 9 bases, 4 bases remained unmatched. The CDR3 runs to 14 residues. Germline CDR1 is SNHLY and CDR2 is FYNNEI. The CDR3 protein is CASSRTSGRIEQFF. The CDR3 DNA follows: TGTGCCAGCAGCCGGACTAGCGGGAGGATTGAGCAGTTCTTC.

The chain joins TRBV10-3 to TRBJ1-3; D remains ambiguous. Germline CDR1 ENHRY, CDR2 SYGVKD. This CDR3 comprises 14 residues. V was cut by 6 bases and J by 7 bases, with 16 bases left in between. The CDR3 loop reads CAIRPGPTVNTIYF. CDR3 in DNA: TGTGCCATCAGGCCCGGGCCCACCGTTAACACCATATATTTT.

The chain recombines TRBV9 with TRBJ2-7; TRBD2 is a possible D gene (5 bases). V lost 4 bases, J lost 5 bases, and 16 bases lay in between. Germline loops: CDR1 SGDLS, CDR2 YYNGEE. The CDR3 runs 14 residues. CDR3 coding DNA: TGTGCCAGCAGCCCCGGACTTACTAGGGACGAGCAGTACTTC. Its protein is CASSPGLTRDEQYF.

This chain links TRBV5-4 with TRBJ2-1; D is ambiguous. Deletions cut 0 bases from V and 8 bases from J, with 9 bases between. Germline assignment: CDR1 SGHNT and CDR2 YYREEE (reference sequence). This CDR3 is 13 amino acids long. The CDR3 DNA follows: TGTGCCAGCAGCTTGGTGGGGTTCGATGAGCAGTTCTTC. As protein: CASSLVGFDEQFF.

The chain carries TRBV9 and TRBJ2-2; D is unresolved. Germline loops: CDR1 SGDLS, CDR2 YYNGEE. CDR3 size: 17 residues. Trimming removed 4 bases from V and 1 base from J, with 17 bases in between. The CDR3 sequence: CASSPLQGMWNTGELFF. The CDR3 DNA follows: TGTGCCAGCAGCCCCCTTCAAGGGATGTGGAACACCGGGGAGCTGTTTTTT.

This chain links TRBV19 with TRBJ2-7, with 7 bases identical to TRBD1. V lost 2 bases, J lost 3 bases, and 4 bases stayed unmatched. This CDR3 comprises 14 residues. CDR1 is LNHDA, CDR2 SQIVND, per germline (reference sequence). The DNA of the CDR3 is TGTGCCAGTAGTATAAGACAGGGAAACTACGAGCAGTACTTC. This sequence encodes CASSIRQGNYEQYF.

The chain carries TRBV29-1 and TRBJ2-7; 8 bases line up with TRBD1. The V gene end was trimmed by 4 bases and the J gene end by 3 bases; junction bases not matched to a gene: 5. The germline V gene has CDR1 SQVTM and CDR2 ANQGSEA. The CDR3 runs 13 residues. CDR3 amino acids: CSVVPGQGYEQYF. CDR3 sequence (DNA): TGCAGCGTTGTGCCCGGACAGGGCTACGAGCAGTACTTC.

The chain recombines TRBV10-2 with TRBJ1-3; 8 bases line up with TRBD1. The junction had 0 bases not matched to a gene; V was cut back by 4 bases and J by 4 bases. The CDR3 totals 13 residues. Germline CDR1 reads WSHSY; CDR2 reads SAAADI. The CDR3 nucleotides read TGCGCCAGCAGTGGGACAGGGGGAAACACCATATATTTT. This translates into CASSGTGGNTIYF.

This chain links TRBV2 with TRBJ2-2; 12 bases fit TRBD2. Germline CDR1 is SNHLY and CDR2 is FYNNEI. V was pared by 6 bases and J by 7 bases, with 6 bases of the junction left unmatched. This CDR3 contains 15 residues. Here the CDR3 DNA reads TGTGCCAGCAGGAGACTAGCGGGAGTGGGCGGGGAGCTGTTTTTT. Translated: CASRRLAGVGGELFF.

The V gene is TRBV19, the J gene TRBJ1-1, with 7 bases aligning to TRBD1. The CDR3 is 13 residues long. Germline trimming cut 8 bases from V and 6 bases from J; bases unmatched to any gene: 9. Germline V CDR1 and CDR2: LNHDA, SQIVND (reference sequence). The CDR3 DNA is TGTGCCAGTGGACACAGGGGTTCGTCTGAAGCTTTCTTT. It is translated as CASGHRGSSEAFF.

The rearrangement links TRBV11-2 to TRBJ2-1, with 8 bases identical to TRBD2. Germline trimming cut 7 bases from V and 6 bases from J; bases unmatched to any gene: 11. This CDR3 has 15 amino acids. The germline V gene has CDR1 SGHAT and CDR2 FQNNGV. The CDR3 is CASTLGGLEGNEQFF. CDR3 coding DNA: TGTGCCAGCACCCTGGGGGGACTAGAAGGCAATGAGCAGTTCTTC.

This chain links TRBV10-1 with TRBJ2-7; 11 bases map to TRBD1. V shed 2 bases, J shed 3 bases, and the junction held 3 bases outside the gene matches. CDR3 length: 15 residues. Germline loops: CDR1 WNHNN, CDR2 SYGVQD (reference sequence). CDR3 residues: CASSEAGTGGYEQYF. In DNA form, the CDR3 reads TGCGCCAGCAGTGAGGCCGGGACAGGGGGCTACGAGCAGTACTTC.

This chain links TRBV5-4 with TRBJ2-1; 8 bases line up with TRBD2. V trimming: 2 bases; J trimming: 5 bases; junction bases outside the gene matches: 3. Germline CDR1 and CDR2: SGHNT and YYREEE (reference sequence). The CDR3 loop spans 14 amino acids. The CDR3 DNA reads as TGTGCCAGCAGCTTCCTAGCGGGCGACAATGAGCAGTTCTTC. Protein sequence: CASSFLAGDNEQFF. Variable domain in full (rest from reference TRBV5-4 and TRBJ2-1): ETGVTQSPTHLIKTRGQQVTLRCSSQSGHNTVSWYQQALGQGPQFIFQYYREEENGRGNFPPRFSGLQFPNYSSELNVNALELDDSALYLCASSFLAGDNEQFFGPGTRLTVL.

This clone showed up just once. V is TRBV5-1 and J is TRBJ2-1, with 8 nucleotides matching TRBD1. The trim removed 0 bases at V and 6 bases at J, leaving 5 bases unmatched. CDR3 length: 15 amino acids. The germline V gene has CDR1 SGHRS and CDR2 YFSETQ. CDR3 in amino acids: CASSLGQGFFNEQFF. CDR3 nucleotides: TGCGCCAGCAGCTTGGGACAGGGGTTTTTCAATGAGCAGTTCTTC. Drawing the rest from reference TRBV5-1 and TRBJ2-1, the complete variable domain is KAGVTQTPRYLIKTRGQQVTLSCSPISGHRSVSWYQQTPGQGLQFLFEYFSETQRNKGNFPGRFSGRQFSNSRSEMNVSTLELGDSALYLCASSLGQGFFNEQFFGPGTRLTVL.